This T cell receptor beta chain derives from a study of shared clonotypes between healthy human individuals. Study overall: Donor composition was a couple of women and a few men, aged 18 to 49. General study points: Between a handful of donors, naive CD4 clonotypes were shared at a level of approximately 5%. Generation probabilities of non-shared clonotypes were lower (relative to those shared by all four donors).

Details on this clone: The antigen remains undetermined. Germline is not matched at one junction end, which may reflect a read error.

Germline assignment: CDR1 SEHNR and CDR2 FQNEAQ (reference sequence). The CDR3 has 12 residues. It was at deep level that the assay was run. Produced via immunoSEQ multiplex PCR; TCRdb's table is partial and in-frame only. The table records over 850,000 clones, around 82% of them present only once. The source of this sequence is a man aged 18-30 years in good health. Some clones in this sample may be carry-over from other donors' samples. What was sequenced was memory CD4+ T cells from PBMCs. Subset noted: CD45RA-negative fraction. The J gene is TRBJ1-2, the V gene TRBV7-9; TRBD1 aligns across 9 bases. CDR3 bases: TGTGCCAGCAGTTCTACGGAAGGACAGGGGTTCTTC. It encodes CASSSTEGQGFF. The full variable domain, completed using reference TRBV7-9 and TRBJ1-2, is DTGVSQNPRHKITKRGQNVTFRCDPISEHNRLYWYRQTLGQGPEFLTYFQNEAQLEKSRLLSDRFSAERPKGSFSTLEIQRTEQGDSAMYLCASSSTEGQGFFGSGTRLTVV.